These 24 T cell receptor beta chains came from one sample sequenced in a study of blood T cell repertoires in COVID-19. Sequencing was performed with immunoSEQ multiplex PCR; in TCRdb, only in-frame clones are kept and a portion is missing. The table includes 400,000 to 500,000 clones, approximately 90% detected once. Sequenced material: PBMCs or T cells enriched from blood (not recorded which). The receptors were gathered from a woman under 30 who had been exposed to COVID-19.

This CDR3 is CASRYTGVGYTF. As DNA, the CDR3 is TGTGCCAGCAGATATACGGGGGTTGGCTACACCTTC. This chain links TRBV11-2 with TRBJ1-2, with D possibly being TRBD1 (5 bases). Germline V CDR1 and CDR2: SGHAT, FQNNGV. Trimming cost V 6 bases and J 7 bases, with 12 bases left between them. The CDR3 sequence is 12 residues long.

The V call is TRBV3-1 (or the pseudogene TRBV3-2), the J call TRBJ2-1; 11 bases fit TRBD2. The ends lost 0 bases at V and 3 bases at J; junction bases unmatched: 4. Germline V gives CDR1 LGHDT, CDR2 YNNKEL (reference sequence). This CDR3 has 17 residues. The CDR3: CASSQDLGLAGYNEQFF. DNA of the CDR3: TGTGCCAGCAGCCAAGATCTAGGACTAGCGGGCTACAATGAGCAGTTCTTC.

The rearrangement joins TRBV19 to TRBJ1-5; D perhaps matches TRBD1 (5 bases). V shed 4 bases and J shed 0 bases, with 16 bases lying between them. From germline, CDR1 is LNHDA and CDR2 SQIVND (reference sequence). This CDR3 contains 17 residues. The CDR3 coding sequence is TGTGCCAGTAGTACCTCTGCGGACACTTCTAGCAATCAGCCCCAGCATTTT. Translation: CASSTSADTSSNQPQHF.

The CDR3 spells CASSQEGLAGGPHEQFF. DNA of the CDR3: TGTGCCAGCAGCCAAGAAGGTCTAGCGGGGGGCCCCCATGAGCAGTTCTTC. V and J are TRBV4-2 and TRBJ2-1; 11 positions match TRBD2. The V and J ends lost 0 bases and 8 bases, in that order; junction bases with no gene match: 9. This CDR3 region has 17 residues. Germline lookup yields CDR1 LGHNA and CDR2 YNFKEQ.

The chain couples TRBV5-1 to TRBJ2-1; the match to TRBD1 covers 12 bases. This CDR3 is built from 14 residues. Losses at the gene ends were 4 bases for V and 8 bases for J; bases not matched to a gene: 4. Germline V gene data show CDR1 as SGHRS and CDR2 as YFSETQ. The CDR3 DNA reads as TGCGCCAGCAGCCCGGGACAGGGGGCTCATGAGCAGTTCTTC. Its protein is CASSPGQGAHEQFF.

This chain connects TRBV6-5 to TRBJ1-1; 7 bases are shared with TRBD1. Germline CDR1 reads MNHEY; CDR2 reads SVGAGI. CDR3 length: 13 residues. J gave up 0 bases and V 9 bases, and 4 bases lay outside the gene matches. This chain's CDR3 is CASGQALNTEAFF. The CDR3 DNA reads as TGTGCCAGTGGACAGGCGTTGAACACTGAAGCTTTCTTT.

The V call is TRBV4-2, the J call TRBJ2-1; a possible D gene is TRBD2 (6 bases). This CDR3 has 14 amino acids. Trimming took 1 base from V and 10 from J, leaving 14 bases between them. CDR1 is LGHNA, CDR2 YNFKEQ, per germline. CDR3 nucleotides: TGTGCCAGCAGCCAAGGGGCCGGGAGATGGGAGCAGTTCTTC. This gives the protein CASSQGAGRWEQFF.

The rearrangement uses TRBV18 and TRBJ2-2; TRBD1 is a possible D gene (6 bases). The length of the CDR3 is 16 residues. The ends were cut back, 2 bases at V and 0 bases at J, with 10 bases in the middle. CDR1 is KGHSH and CDR2 is LQKENI in the germline V gene. CDR3 loop: CASSPTGNPNTGELFF. The CDR3 DNA reads as TGTGCCAGCTCACCAACAGGGAATCCGAACACCGGGGAGCTGTTTTTT. Full variable domain (rest looked up from reference TRBV18 and TRBJ2-2): NAGVMQNPRHLVRRRGQEARLRCSPMKGHSHVYWYRQLPEEGLKFMVYLQKENIIDESGMPKERFSAEFPKEGPSILRIQQVVRGDSAAYFCASSPTGNPNTGELFFGEGSRLTVL.

CDR3 coding DNA: TGTGCCAGCAGTTTAGTCACTAGCGGGGGATACAATGAGCAGTTCTTC. The encoded protein is CASSLVTSGGYNEQFF. This sequence joins TRBV28 and TRBJ2-1; 11 bases are shared with TRBD2. The CDR3 runs to 16 residues. Germline V gene data show CDR1 as MDHEN and CDR2 as SYDVKM. After removal of 2 bases from V and 4 bases from J, the junction contained 4 bases not matched to a gene. Based on the CDR3 plus reference TRBV28 and TRBJ2-1, the full variable domain is DVKVTQSSRYLVKRTGEKVFLECVQDMDHENMFWYRQDPGLGLRLIYFSYDVKMKEKGDIPEGYSVSREKKERFSLILESASTNQTSMYLCASSLVTSGGYNEQFFGPGTRLTVL.

The chain recombines TRBV24-1 with TRBJ1-2; D may be TRBD1 (6 bases). Trimming shortened V by 2 bases and J by 8 bases, and 8 bases separated the two germline ends. The germline V gene has CDR1 KGHDR and CDR2 SFDVKD. The CDR3 sequence is 12 residues long. CDR3 amino acids: CATSDWGLGYTF. The DNA for the CDR3 is TGTGCCACCAGTGATTGGGGGCTAGGCTACACCTTC.

CDR3 nucleotide sequence: TGTGCCAGCAGCTGGGGACAGGGGAGCAATCAGCCCCAGCATTTT. Amino acids: CASSWGQGSNQPQHF. This chain links TRBV7-9 with TRBJ1-5; 10 bases agree with TRBD1. This CDR3 is 15 amino acids long. Germline V gene lookup returns CDR1 SEHNR and CDR2 FQNEAQ (reference sequence). J was trimmed by 1 base and V by 4 bases; bases with no gene match: 1.

V and J are TRBV6-5 and TRBJ1-4, with D possibly matching TRBD1 (6 bases). V lost 3 bases and J lost 3, with 11 bases in between. The CDR3 runs to 15 residues. CDR1 and CDR2 (germline): MNHEY, SVGAGI. The CDR3 DNA reads TGTGCCAGCAGTTATGCCCCAGGGGCTAATGAAAAACTGTTTTTT. This codes for CASSYAPGANEKLFF.

This rearrangement joins TRBV24-1 to TRBJ2-1, with D possibly matching TRBD1 (6 bases). The germline gives CDR1 KGHDR, CDR2 SFDVKD. This CDR3 is built from 18 residues. Trimming left V 4 bases short and J 0 bases short, with 18 bases between. CDR3 nucleotides: TGTGCCACCAGTGACACCCCCGGGACACACAGCTCCTACAATGAGCAGTTCTTC. Translation gives CATSDTPGTHSSYNEQFF.

The DNA for the CDR3 is TGTGCCAGCAGCTTGGAGACAGGAGCAACTAATGAAAAACTGTTTTTT. This sequence encodes CASSLETGATNEKLFF. This rearrangement joins TRBV5-6 to TRBJ1-4, with D possibly TRBD1 on 6 matching bases. V lost 0 bases to trimming and J lost 0 bases, with 9 bases between them. The germline V gene has CDR1 SGHDT and CDR2 YYEEEE. The CDR3 loop spans 16 amino acids.

This rearrangement joins TRBV27 to TRBJ1-4, with 10 bases lining up with TRBD1. V lost 5 bases, J lost 10 bases, and 4 bases stayed unmatched. The CDR3 sequence is 13 residues long. Germline V gene data show CDR1 as MNHEY and CDR2 as SMNVEV (reference sequence). The CDR3 reads CASSPTGGVKLFF. Written as DNA, the CDR3 is TGTGCCAGCAGTCCGACAGGGGGCGTAAAACTGTTTTTT.

This chain uses TRBV4-3 with TRBJ1-3; the D is unclear. The CDR3 runs to 16 residues. V dropped 0 bases and J dropped 0 bases, with 9 bases sitting between them. The germline V gene encodes CDR1 LGHNA and CDR2 YSLEER. CDR3 sequence reads: CASSQDQADSGNTIYF. Here the CDR3 DNA reads TGCGCCAGCAGCCAAGATCAGGCAGACTCTGGAAACACCATATATTTT.

The chain joins TRBV7-2 to TRBJ2-5, with 13 positions matching TRBD2. This CDR3 is 14 amino acids long. Looked up from germline, CDR1 is SGHTA and CDR2 is FQGNSA. Trimming took 3 bases from V and 9 from J; bases not matched to a gene: 4. This chain's CDR3 is CASSFKLAGGPQYF. The CDR3, as DNA: TGTGCCAGCAGCTTCAAACTAGCGGGGGGGCCCCAGTACTTC.

The V call is TRBV14, the J call TRBJ1-1; 9 bases are a match to TRBD1. This CDR3 spans 15 amino acids. The ends lost 2 bases at V and 5 bases at J; junction bases unmatched: 6. Germline CDR1 reads SGHDN; CDR2 reads FVKESK. CDR3 bases: TGTGCCAGCAGCCAAAAGGGACAGGGCGGGACTGAAGCTTTCTTT. It translates to CASSQKGQGGTEAFF.

This clone was found a few times. V usage is TRBV11-2 and J usage is TRBJ2-5; D gene ambiguous. The germline V gene has CDR1 SGHAT and CDR2 FQNNGV. This CDR3 spans 15 amino acids. V was pared by 2 bases and J by 1 base, with 11 bases between. The CDR3 nucleotides read TGTGCCAGCAGCTTATCCAACGGTGGCCAAGAGACCCAGTACTTC. Amino acids: CASSLSNGGQETQYF. Full variable domain (remainder filled in from reference TRBV11-2 and TRBJ2-5): EAGVAQSPRYKIIEKRQSVAFWCNPISGHATLYWYQQILGQGPKLLIQFQNNGVVDDSQLPKDRFSAERLKGVDSTLKIQPAKLEDSAVYLCASSLSNGGQETQYFGPGTRLLVL.

In its sample, this clone was seen once. The rearrangement links TRBV6-2 or TRBV6-3 to TRBJ1-2, with D perhaps TRBD1 (6 bases). Germline V gives CDR1 MNHEY, CDR2 SVGEGT. Trimming shortened V by 5 bases and J by 4 bases, and 17 bases separated the two germline ends. CDR3 length equals 15 residues. CDR3 coding DNA: TGTGCCAGCAGTAGCCTAAGGCAGGGGATCTATGGCTACACCTTC. Its translation: CASSSLRQGIYGYTF.

CDR3 region: CASTPGQGNTIYF. CDR3 coding DNA: TGTGCCAGCACCCCCGGACAGGGAAACACCATATATTTT. The chain carries TRBV12-3 or TRBV12-4 and TRBJ1-3; tentative D call: TRBD1 (6 bases). V was pared by 7 bases and J by 4 bases, with 11 bases between. The CDR3 is made up of 13 amino acids.

This clone is a singleton in its sample. This sample also contains other DNA sequences that code for the same CDR3. V usage is TRBV19 and J usage is TRBJ2-7; 8 positions agree with TRBD1. Trimming removed 4 bases from V and 3 bases from J; junction bases left unmatched: 5. The V gene's germline CDR1 is LNHDA and CDR2 SQIVND (reference sequence). This CDR3 is 14 amino acids long. CDR3 DNA: TGTGCCAGTAGTACCGACAGGGGAGGCTACGAGCAGTACTTC. Translation gives CASSTDRGGYEQYF. The complete variable domain, with remaining parts taken from reference TRBV19 and TRBJ2-7, reads DGGITQSPKYLFRKEGQNVTLSCEQNLNHDAMYWYRQDPGQGLRLIYYSQIVNDFQKGDIAEGYSVSREKKESFPLTVTSAQKNPTAFYLCASSTDRGGYEQYFGPGTRLTVT.

The rearrangement joins TRBV24-1 to TRBJ2-1; D might be TRBD2 (6 bases). V dropped 4 bases and J dropped 5 bases, with 11 bases sitting between them. CDR3 length: 14 amino acids. The germline gives CDR1 KGHDR, CDR2 SFDVKD. In DNA form, the CDR3 reads TGTGCCACCAGTGAGGGGGGACCAAACAATGAGCAGTTCTTC. This sequence encodes CATSEGGPNNEQFF.

This sequence joins TRBV7-3 and TRBJ2-1, with 7 bases identical to TRBD2. V shed 0 bases and J 0 bases; nucleotides not matched to a gene: 11. In germline, CDR1 is SGHTA, CDR2 FQGTGA. The CDR3 sequence is 19 residues long. The CDR3 DNA follows: TGTGCCAGCAGCTTAACCCCCAGCGGGGCGATGAGCTCCTACAATGAGCAGTTCTTC. Residues: CASSLTPSGAMSSYNEQFF.